What follows is one T cell receptor (beta chain) and its context. The entry originates in a study of T-cell memory formation after mild COVID-19. Amplification by 5'RACE using constant-segment primers produced TCR alpha and TCR beta cDNA libraries that carried sample barcodes and UMIs. A single record per CDR3 protein comes from TCRdb applying MiXCR to the 5' RACE reads. The data show 250,000 or so distinct CDR3 sequences, over 15% seen once. CDR3 size: 12 residues. CDR1 LGHNA and CDR2 YNFKEQ come from the germline V gene. Losses at the gene ends were 5 bases for V and 8 bases for J; bases not matched to a gene: 3.

The rearrangement joins TRBV4-2 to TRBJ1-2, with TRBD1 identical over 9 bases. Sequenced input: PBMCs or a T cell subset sorted from them (not recorded which). The TCR comes from a young man who had mild COVID-19 (a few samples of this study predate the infection). Cell type and time point are not known. The CDR3 coding sequence is TGTGCCAGCAGCACGGACAGGGGCGGCTACACCTTC. Amino acid sequence: CASSTDRGGYTF.